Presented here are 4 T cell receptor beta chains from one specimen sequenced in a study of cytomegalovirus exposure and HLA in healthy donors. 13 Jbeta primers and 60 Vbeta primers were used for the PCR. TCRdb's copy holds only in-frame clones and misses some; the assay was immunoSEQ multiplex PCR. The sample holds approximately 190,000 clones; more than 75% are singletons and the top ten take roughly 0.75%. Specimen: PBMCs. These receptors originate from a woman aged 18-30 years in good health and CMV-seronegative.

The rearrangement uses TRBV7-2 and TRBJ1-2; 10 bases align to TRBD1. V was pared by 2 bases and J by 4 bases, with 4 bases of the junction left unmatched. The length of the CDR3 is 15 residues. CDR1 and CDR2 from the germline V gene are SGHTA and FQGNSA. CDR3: CASSLSGTGVYGYTF. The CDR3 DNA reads TGTGCCAGCAGCTTATCGGGGACAGGGGTCTATGGCTACACCTTC.

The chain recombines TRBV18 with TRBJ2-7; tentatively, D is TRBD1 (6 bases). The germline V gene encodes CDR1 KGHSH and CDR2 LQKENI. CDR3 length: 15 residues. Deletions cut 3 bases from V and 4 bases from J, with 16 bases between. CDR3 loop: CASSPAGTSSYEQYF. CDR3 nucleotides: TGTGCCAGCTCACCTGCCGGGACATCTTCTTACGAGCAGTACTTC.

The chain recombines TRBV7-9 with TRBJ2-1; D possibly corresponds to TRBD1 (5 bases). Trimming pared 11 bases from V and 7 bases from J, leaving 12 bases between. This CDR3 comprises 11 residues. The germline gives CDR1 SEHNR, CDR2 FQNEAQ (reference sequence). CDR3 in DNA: TGTGCCGTCACAGGTGGGAATGAGCAGTTCTTC. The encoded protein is CAVTGGNEQFF. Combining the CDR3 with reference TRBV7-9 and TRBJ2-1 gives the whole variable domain DTGVSQNPRHKITKRGQNVTFRCDPISEHNRLYWYRQTLGQGPEFLTYFQNEAQLEKSRLLSDRFSAERPKGSFSTLEIQRTEQGDSAMYLCAVTGGNEQFFGPGTRLTVL.

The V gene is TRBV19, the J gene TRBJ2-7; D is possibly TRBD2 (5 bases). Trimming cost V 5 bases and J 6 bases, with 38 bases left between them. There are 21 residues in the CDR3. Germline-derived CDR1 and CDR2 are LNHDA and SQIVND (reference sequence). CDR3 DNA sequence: TGTGCCAGTAGTGTCCCCCAAGGAGCTAATCCCAACCAATTAAGGGAGATCGAGCAGTACTTC. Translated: CASSVPQGANPNQLREIEQYF. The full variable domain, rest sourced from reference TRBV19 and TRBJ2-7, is DGGITQSPKYLFRKEGQNVTLSCEQNLNHDAMYWYRQDPGQGLRLIYYSQIVNDFQKGDIAEGYSVSREKKESFPLTVTSAQKNPTAFYLCASSVPQGANPNQLREIEQYFGPGTRLTVT.